This T cell receptor beta chain appears in the sequencing data of a study of T cells in Graves' hyperthyroidism and ophthalmopathy. Broader study findings: The majority of expanded thyroid clonotypes above 0.001 also appeared in blood.

Patients showing uncontrolled infection, other autoimmune disease, pregnancy or lactation were ineligible. The authors obtained PBMCs from around 11 ml of fresh peripheral blood. Using RNA transcripts as the source, TCR beta CDR3 regions were amplified. In the first-round RT-PCR of the TCR CDR3, the HTBI primer set was used. TCRdb used MiXCR to reprocess the multiplex PCR reads, holding one entry per CDR3 protein. Here the sample spans approximately 530,000 distinct CDR3 sequences, approximately 20% being singletons. The CDR3 runs 15 residues. From germline, CDR1 is KGHDR and CDR2 SFDVKD. V lost 5 bases and J lost 9; bases outside the gene matches: 7. This clonotype was counted only a few times. The antigen is undetermined.

J is TRBJ2-1 and V is TRBV24-1; 12 bases are a match to TRBD2. Sequences were obtained from blood. The receptor comes from a man aged 35 to 55 with Graves' ophthalmopathy. CDR3 DNA sequence: TGTGCCACCAGTGGATTGACTAGCGGGAGAGGTGAGCAGTTCTTC. Its translation: CATSGLTSGRGEQFF.